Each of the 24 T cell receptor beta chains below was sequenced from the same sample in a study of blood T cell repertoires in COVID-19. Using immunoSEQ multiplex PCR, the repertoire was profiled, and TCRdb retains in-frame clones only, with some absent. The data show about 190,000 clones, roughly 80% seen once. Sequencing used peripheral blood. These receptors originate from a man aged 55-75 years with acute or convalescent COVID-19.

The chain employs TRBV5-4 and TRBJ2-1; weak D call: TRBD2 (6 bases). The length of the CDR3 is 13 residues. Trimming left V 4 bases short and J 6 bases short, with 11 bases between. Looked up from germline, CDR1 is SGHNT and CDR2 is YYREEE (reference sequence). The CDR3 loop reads CASSLQTSNEQFF. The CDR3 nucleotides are TGTGCCAGCAGCCTTCAGACTAGCAATGAGCAGTTCTTC.

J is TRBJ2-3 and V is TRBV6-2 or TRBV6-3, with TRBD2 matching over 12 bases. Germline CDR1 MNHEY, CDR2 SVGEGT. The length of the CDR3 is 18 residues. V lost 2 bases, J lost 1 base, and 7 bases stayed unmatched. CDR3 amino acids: CASSYPGLAGWGTDTQYF. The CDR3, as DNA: TGTGCCAGCAGTTACCCTGGACTAGCGGGGTGGGGCACAGATACGCAGTATTTT.

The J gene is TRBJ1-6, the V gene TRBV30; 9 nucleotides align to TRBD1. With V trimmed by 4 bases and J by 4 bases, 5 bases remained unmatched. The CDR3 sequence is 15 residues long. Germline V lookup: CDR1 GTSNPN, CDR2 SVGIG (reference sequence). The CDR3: CAWIRDRAYNSPLHF. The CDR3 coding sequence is TGTGCCTGGATACGGGACAGGGCGTATAATTCACCCCTCCACTTT. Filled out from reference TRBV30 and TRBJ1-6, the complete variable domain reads SQTIHQWPATLVQPVGSPLSLECTVEGTSNPNLYWYRQAAGRGLQLLFYSVGIGQISSEVPQNLSASRPQDRQFILSSKKLLLSDSGFYLCAWIRDRAYNSPLHFGNGTRLTVT.

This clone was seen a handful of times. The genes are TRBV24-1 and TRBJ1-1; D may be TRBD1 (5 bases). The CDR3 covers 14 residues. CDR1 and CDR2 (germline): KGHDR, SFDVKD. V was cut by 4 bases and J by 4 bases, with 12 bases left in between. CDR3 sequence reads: CATSEEGGTTEAFF. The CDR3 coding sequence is TGTGCCACCAGTGAGGAGGGAGGGACCACTGAAGCTTTCTTT.

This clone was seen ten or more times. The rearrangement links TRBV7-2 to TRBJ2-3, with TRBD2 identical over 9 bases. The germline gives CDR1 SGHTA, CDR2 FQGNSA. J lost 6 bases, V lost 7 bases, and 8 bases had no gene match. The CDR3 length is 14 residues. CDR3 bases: TGTGCCAGCATTGCGGGGGGGCGTTGGGATACGCAGTATTTT. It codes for CASIAGGRWDTQYF. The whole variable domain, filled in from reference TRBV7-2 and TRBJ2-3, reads GAGVSQSPSNKVTEKGKDVELRCDPISGHTALYWYRQSLGQGLEFLIYFQGNSAPDKSGLPSDRFSAERTGGSVSTLTIQRTQQEDSAVYLCASIAGGRWDTQYFGPGTRLTVL.

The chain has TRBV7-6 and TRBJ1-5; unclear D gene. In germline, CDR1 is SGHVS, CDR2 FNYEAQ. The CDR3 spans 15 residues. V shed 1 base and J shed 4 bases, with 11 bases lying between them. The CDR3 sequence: CASSLGSQSNQPQHF. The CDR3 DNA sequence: TGTGCCAGCAGCTTAGGGTCCCAGTCTAATCAGCCCCAGCATTTT.

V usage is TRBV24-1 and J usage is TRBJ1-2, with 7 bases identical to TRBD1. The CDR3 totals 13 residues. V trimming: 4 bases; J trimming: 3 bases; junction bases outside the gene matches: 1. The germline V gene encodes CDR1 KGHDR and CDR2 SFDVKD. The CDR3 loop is CATSEGTDYGYTF. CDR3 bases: TGTGCCACCAGTGAAGGGACAGACTATGGCTACACCTTC.

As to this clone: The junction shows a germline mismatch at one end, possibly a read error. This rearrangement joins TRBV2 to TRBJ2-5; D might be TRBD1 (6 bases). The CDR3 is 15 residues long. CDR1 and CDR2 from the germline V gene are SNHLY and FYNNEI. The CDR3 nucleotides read TGTGCCAGCAGGGAAGGGGGAGTTAGCCAAGAGACCCAGTACTTC. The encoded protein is CASREGGVSQETQYF. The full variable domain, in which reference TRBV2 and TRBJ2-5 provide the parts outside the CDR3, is EPEVTQTPSHQVTQMGQEVILRCVPISNHLYFYWYRQILGQKVEFLVSFYNNEISEKSEIFDDQFSVERPDGSNFTLKIRSTKLEDSAMYFCASREGGVSQETQYFGPGTRLLVL.

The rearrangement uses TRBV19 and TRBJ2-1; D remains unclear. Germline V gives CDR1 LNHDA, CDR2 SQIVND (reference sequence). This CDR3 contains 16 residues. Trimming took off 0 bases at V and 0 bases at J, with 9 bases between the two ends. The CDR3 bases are TGTGCCAGTAGTATAGAGGCAGGCAGCTCCTACAATGAGCAGTTCTTC. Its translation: CASSIEAGSSYNEQFF.

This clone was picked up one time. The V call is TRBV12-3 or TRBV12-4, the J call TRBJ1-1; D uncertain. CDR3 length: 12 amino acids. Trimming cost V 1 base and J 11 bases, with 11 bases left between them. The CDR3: CASSLVRSKAFF. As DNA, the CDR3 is TGTGCCAGCAGTTTAGTTCGGTCTAAGGCTTTCTTT.

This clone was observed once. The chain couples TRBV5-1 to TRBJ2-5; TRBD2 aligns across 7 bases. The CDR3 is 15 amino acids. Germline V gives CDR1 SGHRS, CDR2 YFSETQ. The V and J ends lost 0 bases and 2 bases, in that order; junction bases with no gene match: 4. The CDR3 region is CASSLAGRGQETQYF. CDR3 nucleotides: TGCGCCAGCAGCTTGGCGGGGAGGGGTCAAGAGACCCAGTACTTC.

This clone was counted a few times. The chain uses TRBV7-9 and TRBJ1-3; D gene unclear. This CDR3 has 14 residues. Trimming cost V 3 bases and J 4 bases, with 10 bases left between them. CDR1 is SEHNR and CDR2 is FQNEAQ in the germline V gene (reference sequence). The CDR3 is CASSFDSVGNTIYF. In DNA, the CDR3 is TGTGCCAGCAGCTTTGACTCAGTCGGAAACACCATATATTTT.

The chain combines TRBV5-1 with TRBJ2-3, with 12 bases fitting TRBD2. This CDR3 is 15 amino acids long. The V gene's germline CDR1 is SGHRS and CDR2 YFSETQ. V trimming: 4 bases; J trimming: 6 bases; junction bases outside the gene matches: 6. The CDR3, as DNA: TGCGCCAGCAGCCCCGGGACTAGCGGGTGGGATACGCAGTATTTT. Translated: CASSPGTSGWDTQYF.

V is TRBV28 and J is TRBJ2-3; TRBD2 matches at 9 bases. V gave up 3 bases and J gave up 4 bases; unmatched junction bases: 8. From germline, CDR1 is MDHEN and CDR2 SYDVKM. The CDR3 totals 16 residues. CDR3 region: CASSLGGRAKSDTQYF. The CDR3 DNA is TGTGCCAGCAGTTTGGGCGGGAGGGCCAAGTCAGATACGCAGTATTTT.

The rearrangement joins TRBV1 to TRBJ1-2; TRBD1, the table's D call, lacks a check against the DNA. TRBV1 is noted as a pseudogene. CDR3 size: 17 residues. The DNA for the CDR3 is TGCACCAGCAGCATAGACAAGGACAGGTCCTCCGTCTATGGCTACACCTTC. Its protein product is CTSSIDKDRSSVYGYTF.

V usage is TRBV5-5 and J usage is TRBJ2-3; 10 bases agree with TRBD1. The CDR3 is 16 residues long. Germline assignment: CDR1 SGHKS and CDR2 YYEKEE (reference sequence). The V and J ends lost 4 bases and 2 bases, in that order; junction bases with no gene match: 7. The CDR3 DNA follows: TGTGCCAGCAGCGCCAGACAGGGGGCCTACACAGATACGCAGTATTTT. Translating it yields CASSARQGAYTDTQYF. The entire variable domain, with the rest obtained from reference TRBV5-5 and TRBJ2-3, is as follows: DAGVTQSPTHLIKTRGQQVTLRCSPISGHKSVSWYQQVLGQGPQFIFQYYEKEERGRGNFPDRFSARQFPNYSSELNVNALLLGDSALYLCASSARQGAYTDTQYFGPGTRLTVL.

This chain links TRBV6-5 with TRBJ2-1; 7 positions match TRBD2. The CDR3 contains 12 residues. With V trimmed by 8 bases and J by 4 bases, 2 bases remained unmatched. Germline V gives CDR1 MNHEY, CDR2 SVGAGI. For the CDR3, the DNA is TGTGCCAGCGGGGGAGGGTACAATGAGCAGTTCTTC. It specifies CASGGGYNEQFF.

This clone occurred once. The CDR3 sequence is CASSVEPAGNTIYF. The DNA for the CDR3 is TGTGCCAGCAGCGTAGAGCCCGCTGGAAACACCATATATTTT. This chain links TRBV9 with TRBJ1-3; D remains unclear. CDR1 and CDR2 (germline): SGDLS, YYNGEE. This CDR3 has 14 amino acids. V was cut by 0 bases and J by 2 bases, with 6 bases left in between. Based on the CDR3 plus reference TRBV9 and TRBJ1-3, the full variable domain is DSGVTQTPKHLITATGQRVTLRCSPRSGDLSVYWYQQSLDQGLQFLIQYYNGEERAKGNILERFSAQQFPDLHSELNLSSLELGDSALYFCASSVEPAGNTIYFGEGSWLTVV.

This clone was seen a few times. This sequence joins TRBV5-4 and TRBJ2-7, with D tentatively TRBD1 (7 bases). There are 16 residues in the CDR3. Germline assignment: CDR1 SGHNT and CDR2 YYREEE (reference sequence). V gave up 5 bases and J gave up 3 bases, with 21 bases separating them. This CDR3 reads CASSTKTGRGVYEQYF. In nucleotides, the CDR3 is TGTGCCAGCAGTACGAAAACGGGCAGGGGGGTCTACGAGCAGTACTTC.

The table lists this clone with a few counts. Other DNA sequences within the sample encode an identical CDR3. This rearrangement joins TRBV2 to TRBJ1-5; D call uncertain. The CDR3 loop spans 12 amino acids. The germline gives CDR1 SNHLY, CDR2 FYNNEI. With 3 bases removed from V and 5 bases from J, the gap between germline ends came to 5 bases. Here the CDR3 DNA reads TGTGCCAGCAGTGATCCAGATCAGCCCCAGCATTTT. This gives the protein CASSDPDQPQHF. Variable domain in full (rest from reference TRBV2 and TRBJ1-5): EPEVTQTPSHQVTQMGQEVILRCVPISNHLYFYWYRQILGQKVEFLVSFYNNEISEKSEIFDDQFSVERPDGSNFTLKIRSTKLEDSAMYFCASSDPDQPQHFGDGTRLSIL.

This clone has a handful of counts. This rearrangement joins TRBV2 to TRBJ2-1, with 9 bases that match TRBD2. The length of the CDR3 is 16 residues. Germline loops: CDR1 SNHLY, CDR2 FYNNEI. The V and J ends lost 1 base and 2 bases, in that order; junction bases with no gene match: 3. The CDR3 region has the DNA TGTGCCAGCAGTGAAGTTTTAGCGGGAGCCTACAATGAGCAGTTCTTC. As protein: CASSEVLAGAYNEQFF.

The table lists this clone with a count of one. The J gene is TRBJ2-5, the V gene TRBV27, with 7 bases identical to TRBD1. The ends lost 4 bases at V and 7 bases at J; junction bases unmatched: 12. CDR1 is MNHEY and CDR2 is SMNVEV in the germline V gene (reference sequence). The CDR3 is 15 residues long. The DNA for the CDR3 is TGTGCCAGCAGTTCCCACTCAACAGGGGTTGGGACCCAGTACTTC. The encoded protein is CASSSHSTGVGTQYF.

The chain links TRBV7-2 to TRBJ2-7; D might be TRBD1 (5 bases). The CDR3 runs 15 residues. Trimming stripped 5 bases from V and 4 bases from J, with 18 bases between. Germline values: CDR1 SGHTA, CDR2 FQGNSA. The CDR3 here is CASSLGWGPEYEQYF. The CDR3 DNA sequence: TGTGCCAGCAGCCTGGGCTGGGGCCCAGAATACGAGCAGTACTTC.

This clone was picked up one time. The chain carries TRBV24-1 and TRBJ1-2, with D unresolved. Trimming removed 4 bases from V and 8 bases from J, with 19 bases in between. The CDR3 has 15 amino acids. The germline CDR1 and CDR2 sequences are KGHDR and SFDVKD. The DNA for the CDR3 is TGTGCCACCAGTGAAAAAGAACAGCAAGGTGTGGGCTACACCTTC. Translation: CATSEKEQQGVGYTF.